Sequencing of this T cell receptor beta chain was carried out in a study of blood T cell repertoires in COVID-19. Study information: Acute and convalescent COVID-19 samples came from the United States, Italy and Spain. Nucleic acid was either cDNA or gDNA, and it came from T cells, B-cell-depleted T cells, or PBMCs.

Original methodology: From reference gene primer amplification, estimates of nucleated cell counts were derived. Assay: immunoSEQ multiplex PCR; the TCRdb copy retains only in-frame clones and omits some. That table gives V, J and clone size, and the DNA gave D and trimming. Among fewer than 35,000 clones listed, 75% to 90% were seen once. The CDR3 is 15 residues long. Looked up from germline, CDR1 is MNHNS and CDR2 is SASEGT. V lost 1 base and J 2 bases, leaving 9 bases between the germline ends. The chain uses TRBV6-1 and TRBJ2-1, with a weak D call TRBD2 (6 bases). The clonotype was recovered from a woman aged 80 or older with active or convalescent COVID-19. Sequencing was done on a sample of peripheral blood. CDR3 in DNA: TGTGCCAGCAGTGAAGTATGGGGGGCCTACAATGAGCAGTTCTTC. Its translation is CASSEVWGAYNEQFF.